This T cell receptor (beta chain) came from a study of T cell changes during pregnancy in multiple sclerosis. This table comes from immunoSEQ multiplex PCR, and its TCRdb copy is limited to in-frame clones, with some not included. The sample includes tens of thousands of clones, approximately 92% of them seen just once. Looked up from germline, CDR1 is SGHVS and CDR2 is FNYEAQ. The CDR3 spans 16 residues. The V end lost 5 bases, the J end lost 1 base, and 17 bases lay between the germline ends. This TCR derives from a female donor in good health, enrolled as a control in a pregnancy study. V gene TRBV7-6 combines with J gene TRBJ2-5; D unresolved. The sequenced sample was peripheral blood, obtained in the third trimester of pregnancy. CDR3 sequence reads: CASSPPYAEFQETQYF. CDR3 DNA sequence: TGTGCCAGCAGCCCCCCCTACGCGGAATTCCAAGAGACCCAGTACTTC.